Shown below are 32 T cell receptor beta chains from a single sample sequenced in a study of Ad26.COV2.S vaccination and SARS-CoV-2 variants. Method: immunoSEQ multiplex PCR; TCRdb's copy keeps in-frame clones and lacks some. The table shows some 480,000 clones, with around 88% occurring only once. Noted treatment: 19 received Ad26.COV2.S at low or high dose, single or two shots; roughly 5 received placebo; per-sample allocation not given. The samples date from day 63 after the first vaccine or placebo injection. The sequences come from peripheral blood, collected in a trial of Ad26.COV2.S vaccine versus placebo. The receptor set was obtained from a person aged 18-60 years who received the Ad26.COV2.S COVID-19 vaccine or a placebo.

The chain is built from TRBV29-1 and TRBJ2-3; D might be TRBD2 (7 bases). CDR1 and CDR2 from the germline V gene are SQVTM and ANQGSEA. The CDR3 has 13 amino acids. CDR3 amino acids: CTSSGGRGDTQYF. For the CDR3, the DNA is TGCACGTCCTCGGGGGGCAGGGGAGATACGCAGTATTTT.

The CDR3: CASSPQPAGVSYEQYF. For the CDR3, the DNA is TGTGCCAGCAGCCCCCAACCAGCGGGAGTTTCCTACGAGCAGTACTTC. V gene TRBV3-1 (or the pseudogene TRBV3-2) combines with J gene TRBJ2-7, with TRBD2 identical over 8 bases. The CDR3 length is 16 residues. After removal of 4 bases from V and 1 base from J, the junction contained 9 bases not matched to a gene. CDR1 and CDR2 from the germline V gene are LGHDT and YNNKEL (reference sequence).

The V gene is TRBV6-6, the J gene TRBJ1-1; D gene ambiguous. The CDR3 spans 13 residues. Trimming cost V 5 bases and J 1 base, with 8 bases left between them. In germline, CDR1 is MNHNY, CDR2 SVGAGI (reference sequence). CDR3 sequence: CASSPTANTEAFF. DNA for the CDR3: TGTGCCAGCAGTCCAACAGCGAACACTGAAGCTTTCTTT.

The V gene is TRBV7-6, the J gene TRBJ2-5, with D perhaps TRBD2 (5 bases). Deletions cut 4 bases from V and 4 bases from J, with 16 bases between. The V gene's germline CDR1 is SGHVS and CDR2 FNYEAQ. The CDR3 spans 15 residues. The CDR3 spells CASSSETGIGETQYF. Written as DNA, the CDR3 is TGTGCCAGCAGCTCAGAAACCGGGATTGGAGAGACCCAGTACTTC.

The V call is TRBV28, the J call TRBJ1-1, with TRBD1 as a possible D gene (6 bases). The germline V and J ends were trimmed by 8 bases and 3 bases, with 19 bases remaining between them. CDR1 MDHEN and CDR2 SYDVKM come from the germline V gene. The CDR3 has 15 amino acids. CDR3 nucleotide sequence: TGTGCCAGCGGGAGGGTCAGGGGCTATTACACTGAAGCTTTCTTT. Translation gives CASGRVRGYYTEAFF.

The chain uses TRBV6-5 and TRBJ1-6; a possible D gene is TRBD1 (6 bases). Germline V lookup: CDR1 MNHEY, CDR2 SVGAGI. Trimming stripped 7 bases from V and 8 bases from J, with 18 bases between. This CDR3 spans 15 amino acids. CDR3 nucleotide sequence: TGTGCCAGCAACCTCGAGCAGGGGTTTTATTCACCCCTCCACTTT. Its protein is CASNLEQGFYSPLHF.

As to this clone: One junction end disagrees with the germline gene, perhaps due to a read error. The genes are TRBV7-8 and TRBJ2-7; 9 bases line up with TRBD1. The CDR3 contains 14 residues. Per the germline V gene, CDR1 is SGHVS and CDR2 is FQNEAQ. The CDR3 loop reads CASSNPDRGYGQYF. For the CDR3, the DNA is TGTGCCAGCAGCAACCCGGACAGGGGATACGGGCAGTACTTC.

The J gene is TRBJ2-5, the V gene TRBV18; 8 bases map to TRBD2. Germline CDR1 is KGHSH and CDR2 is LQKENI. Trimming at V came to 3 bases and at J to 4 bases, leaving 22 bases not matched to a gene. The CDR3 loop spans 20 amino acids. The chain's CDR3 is CASSPRAEPRAGEGAETQYF. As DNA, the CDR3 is TGTGCCAGCTCACCTCGGGCCGAACCAAGAGCGGGAGAGGGCGCAGAGACCCAGTACTTC.

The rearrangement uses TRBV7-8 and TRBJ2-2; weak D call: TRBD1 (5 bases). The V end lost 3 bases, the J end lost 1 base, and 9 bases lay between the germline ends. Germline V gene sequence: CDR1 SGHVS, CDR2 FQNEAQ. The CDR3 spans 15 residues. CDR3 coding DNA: TGTGCCAGCAGCTTCTCCGACAGGAACACCGGGGAGCTGTTTTTT. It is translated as CASSFSDRNTGELFF.

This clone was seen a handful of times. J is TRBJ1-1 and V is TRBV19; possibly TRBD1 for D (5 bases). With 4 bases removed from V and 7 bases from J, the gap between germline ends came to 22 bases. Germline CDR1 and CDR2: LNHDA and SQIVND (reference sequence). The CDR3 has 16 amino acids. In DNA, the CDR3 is TGTGCCAGTAGTAGCGCGGCCAGGACAAGGAATAATGAAGCTTTCTTT. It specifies CASSSAARTRNNEAFF.

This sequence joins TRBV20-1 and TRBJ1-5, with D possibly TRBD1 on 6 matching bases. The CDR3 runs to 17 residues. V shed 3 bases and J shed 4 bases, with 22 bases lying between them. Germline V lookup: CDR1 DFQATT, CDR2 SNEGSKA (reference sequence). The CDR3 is CSASTTQGTRWNQPQHF. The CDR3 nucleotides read TGCAGTGCTAGTACCACGCAGGGGACCCGGTGGAATCAGCCCCAGCATTTT.

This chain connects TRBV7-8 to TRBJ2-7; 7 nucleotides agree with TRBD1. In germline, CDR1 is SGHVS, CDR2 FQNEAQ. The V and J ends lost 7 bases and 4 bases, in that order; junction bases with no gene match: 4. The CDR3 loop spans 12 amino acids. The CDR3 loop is CASTEQGYEQYF. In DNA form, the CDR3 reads TGTGCCAGCACCGAACAGGGGTACGAGCAGTACTTC.

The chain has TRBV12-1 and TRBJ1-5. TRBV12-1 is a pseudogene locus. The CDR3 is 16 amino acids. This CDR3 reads CAPVNGLNYSNQPQHF. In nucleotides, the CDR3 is TGTGCCCCCGTTAACGGACTCAATTATAGCAATCAGCCCCAGCATTTT.

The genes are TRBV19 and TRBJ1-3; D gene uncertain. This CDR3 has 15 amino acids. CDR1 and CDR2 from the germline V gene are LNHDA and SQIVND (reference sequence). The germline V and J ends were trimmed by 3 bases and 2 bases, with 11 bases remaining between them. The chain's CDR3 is CASSILPDAGNTIYF. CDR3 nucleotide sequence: TGTGCCAGTAGTATTCTGCCGGACGCTGGAAACACCATATATTTT. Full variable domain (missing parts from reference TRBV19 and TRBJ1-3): DGGITQSPKYLFRKEGQNVTLSCEQNLNHDAMYWYRQDPGQGLRLIYYSQIVNDFQKGDIAEGYSVSREKKESFPLTVTSAQKNPTAFYLCASSILPDAGNTIYFGEGSWLTVV.

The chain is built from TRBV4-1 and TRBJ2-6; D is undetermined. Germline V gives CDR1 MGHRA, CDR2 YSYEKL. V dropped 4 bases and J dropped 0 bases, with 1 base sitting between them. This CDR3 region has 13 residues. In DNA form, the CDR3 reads TGCGCCAGCAGCCTCTCTGGGGCCAACGTCCTGACTTTC. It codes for CASSLSGANVLTF.

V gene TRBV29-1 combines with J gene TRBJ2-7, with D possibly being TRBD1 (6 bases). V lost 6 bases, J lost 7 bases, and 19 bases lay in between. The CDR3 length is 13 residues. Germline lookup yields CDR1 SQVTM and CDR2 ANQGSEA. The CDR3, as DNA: TGCAGCGTGGGGGCACAGGGACATTGGGAGCAGTACTTC. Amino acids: CSVGAQGHWEQYF.

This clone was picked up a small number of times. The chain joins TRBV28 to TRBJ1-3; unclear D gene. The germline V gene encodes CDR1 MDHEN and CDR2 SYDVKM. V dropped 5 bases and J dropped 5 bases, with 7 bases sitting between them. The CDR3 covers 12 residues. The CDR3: CASSPRRNTIYF. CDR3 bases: TGTGCCAGCAGTCCCAGGAGAAACACCATATATTTT.

The CDR3 loop reads CASRTSGRETQYF. In DNA form, the CDR3 reads TGTGCCAGCAGGACTAGCGGGAGGGAGACCCAGTACTTC. The chain couples TRBV6-5 to TRBJ2-5, with TRBD2 matching 13 bases. CDR1 is MNHEY and CDR2 is SVGAGI in the germline V gene. V lost 6 bases, J lost 5 bases, and 0 bases stayed unmatched. This CDR3 region has 13 residues.

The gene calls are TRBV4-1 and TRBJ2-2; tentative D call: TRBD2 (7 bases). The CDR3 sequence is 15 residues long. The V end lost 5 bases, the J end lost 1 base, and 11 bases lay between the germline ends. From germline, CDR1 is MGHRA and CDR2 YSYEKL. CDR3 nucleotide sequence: TGCGCCAGCAGCACTAGGGGGGGGAACACCGGGGAGCTGTTTTTT. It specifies CASSTRGGNTGELFF.

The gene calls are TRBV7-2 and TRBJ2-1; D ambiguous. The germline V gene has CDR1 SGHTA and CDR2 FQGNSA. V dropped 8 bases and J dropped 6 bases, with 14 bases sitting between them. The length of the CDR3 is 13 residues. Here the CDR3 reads CASSRRLGNEQFF. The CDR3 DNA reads TGTGCCAGCTCTAGACGTCTCGGCAATGAGCAGTTCTTC.

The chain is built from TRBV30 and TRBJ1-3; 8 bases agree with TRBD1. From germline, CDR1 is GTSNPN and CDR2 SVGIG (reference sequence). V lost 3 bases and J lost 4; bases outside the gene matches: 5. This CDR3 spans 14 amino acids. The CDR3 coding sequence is TGTGCCTGGAGCCCCGGGACAGGAGGAAACACCATATATTTT. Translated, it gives CAWSPGTGGNTIYF.

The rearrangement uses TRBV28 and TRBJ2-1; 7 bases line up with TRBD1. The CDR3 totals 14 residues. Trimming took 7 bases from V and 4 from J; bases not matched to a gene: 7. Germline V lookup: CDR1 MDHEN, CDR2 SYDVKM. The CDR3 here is CASNPGTAYNEQFF. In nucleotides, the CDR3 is TGTGCCAGCAACCCCGGGACAGCTTACAATGAGCAGTTCTTC.

The CDR3 nucleotides are TGTGCTAGTGAGCCGGGTAGGGGCTCCTACAATGAGCAGTTCTTC. Its protein is CASEPGRGSYNEQFF. J is TRBJ2-1 and V is TRBV12-5; TRBD1 is a possible D gene (5 bases). Between the trimmed V and J ends, which lost 7 bases and 0 bases, there was a span of 13 bases. The CDR3 sequence is 15 residues long. Germline lookup yields CDR1 LGHNT and CDR2 FRNRAP.

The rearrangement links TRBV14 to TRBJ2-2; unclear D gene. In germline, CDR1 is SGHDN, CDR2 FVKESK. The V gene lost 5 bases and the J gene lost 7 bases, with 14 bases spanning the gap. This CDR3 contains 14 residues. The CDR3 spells CASSTLVANGELFF. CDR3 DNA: TGTGCCAGCAGCACATTGGTGGCCAACGGGGAGCTGTTTTTT.

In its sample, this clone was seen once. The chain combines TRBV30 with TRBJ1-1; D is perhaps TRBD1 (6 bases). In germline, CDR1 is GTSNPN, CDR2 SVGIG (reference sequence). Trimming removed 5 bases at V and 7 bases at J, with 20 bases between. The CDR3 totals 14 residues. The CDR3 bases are TGTGCCTGGCGAACGGCATACAGGGACGGTGAAGCTTTCTTT. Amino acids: CAWRTAYRDGEAFF.

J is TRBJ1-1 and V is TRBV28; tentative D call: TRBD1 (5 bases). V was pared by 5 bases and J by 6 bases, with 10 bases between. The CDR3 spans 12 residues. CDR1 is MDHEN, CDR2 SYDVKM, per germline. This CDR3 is CASSRGVPEAFF. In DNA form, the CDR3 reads TGTGCCAGCAGTCGAGGGGTTCCTGAAGCTTTCTTT.

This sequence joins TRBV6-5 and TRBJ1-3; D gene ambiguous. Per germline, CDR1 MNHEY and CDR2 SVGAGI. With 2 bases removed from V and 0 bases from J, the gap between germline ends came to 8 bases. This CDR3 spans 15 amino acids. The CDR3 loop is CASSYDGSSGNTIYF. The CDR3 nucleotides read TGTGCCAGCAGTTACGACGGGAGCTCTGGAAACACCATATATTTT.

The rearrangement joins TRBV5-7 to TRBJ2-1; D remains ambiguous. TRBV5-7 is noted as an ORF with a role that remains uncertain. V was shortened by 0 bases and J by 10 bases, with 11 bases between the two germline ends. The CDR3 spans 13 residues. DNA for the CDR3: TGTGCCAGCAGCTTGGGGGGATTCGGAGAGCAGTTCTTC. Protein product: CASSLGGFGEQFF.

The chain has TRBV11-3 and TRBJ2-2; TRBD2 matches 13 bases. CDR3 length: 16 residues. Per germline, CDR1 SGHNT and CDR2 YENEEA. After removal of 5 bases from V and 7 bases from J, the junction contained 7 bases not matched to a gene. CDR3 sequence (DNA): TGTGCCAGCAGCCCCGGGACTAGCGGGATTATCGGGGAGCTGTTTTTT. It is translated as CASSPGTSGIIGELFF.

CDR3 DNA: TGTGCCAGCAGTTACTCTCCGAATTCACCCCTCCACTTT. Its protein product is CASSYSPNSPLHF. The chain combines TRBV6-5 with TRBJ1-6; D is undetermined. The CDR3 sequence is 13 residues long. V lost 0 bases and J lost 7, with 4 bases in between. Germline V gene lookup returns CDR1 MNHEY and CDR2 SVGAGI.

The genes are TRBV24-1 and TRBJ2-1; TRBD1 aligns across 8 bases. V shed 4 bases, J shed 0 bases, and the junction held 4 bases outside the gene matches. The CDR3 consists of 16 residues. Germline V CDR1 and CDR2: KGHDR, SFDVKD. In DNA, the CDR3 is TGTGCCACCAGTGAACCCGACAGGGGCTCCTACAATGAGCAGTTCTTC. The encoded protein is CATSEPDRGSYNEQFF.

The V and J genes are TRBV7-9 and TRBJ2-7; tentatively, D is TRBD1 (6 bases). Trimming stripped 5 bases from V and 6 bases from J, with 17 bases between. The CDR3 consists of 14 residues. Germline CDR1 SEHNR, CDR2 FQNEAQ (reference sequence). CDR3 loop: CASSRDTSASEQYF. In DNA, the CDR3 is TGTGCCAGCAGCCGGGACACGAGTGCCTCCGAGCAGTACTTC.